These 8 T cell receptor beta chains were sequenced from one sample in a study of cytomegalovirus exposure and HLA in healthy donors. Clones were read by immunoSEQ multiplex PCR, and TCRdb kept only the in-frame ones, dropping some. The sample contains 90,000 to 100,000 clones, approximately 94% of which appear only once. Sequencing input: PBMCs. Receptor source: a woman aged 25 to 39 in good health and CMV-seropositive.

The genes are TRBV11-2 and TRBJ2-3; weak D call: TRBD2 (5 bases). The CDR3 has 13 amino acids. In germline, CDR1 is SGHAT, CDR2 FQNNGV. V was pared by 6 bases and J by 2 bases, with 9 bases between. The CDR3 nucleotides are TGTGCCAGCAGAAGCGGCGCCACAGATACGCAGTATTTT. Residues: CASRSGATDTQYF.

The J gene is TRBJ2-7, the V gene TRBV29-1; D call uncertain. From germline, CDR1 is SQVTM and CDR2 ANQGSEA. This CDR3 is 13 amino acids long. Trimming cost V 8 bases and J 6 bases, with 20 bases left between them. CDR3 loop: CSFHSGSSGEQYF. Here the CDR3 DNA reads TGCAGCTTCCACTCCGGGTCATCGGGCGAGCAGTACTTC.

This chain joins TRBV28 and TRBJ2-2; 10 positions match TRBD2. J gave up 1 base and V 8 bases, and 7 bases lay outside the gene matches. The V gene's germline CDR1 is MDHEN and CDR2 SYDVKM. This CDR3 contains 16 residues. CDR3 DNA: TGTGCCAGCTCCCCTAGGACTAGCGGGAACACCGGGGAGCTGTTTTTT. Its protein product is CASSPRTSGNTGELFF. The whole variable domain, filled in from reference TRBV28 and TRBJ2-2, reads DVKVTQSSRYLVKRTGEKVFLECVQDMDHENMFWYRQDPGLGLRLIYFSYDVKMKEKGDIPEGYSVSREKKERFSLILESASTNQTSMYLCASSPRTSGNTGELFFGEGSRLTVL.

The chain has TRBV30 and TRBJ2-3; 7 nucleotides line up with TRBD2. This CDR3 spans 17 amino acids. V dropped 2 bases and J dropped 1; count of bases not matched to a gene: 12. From germline, CDR1 is GTSNPN and CDR2 SVGIG (reference sequence). The CDR3 region has the DNA TGTGCCTGGAGTTTGTCGGGAGGACGGCGGGGCACAGATACGCAGTATTTT. It encodes CAWSLSGGRRGTDTQYF.

V usage is TRBV2 and J usage is TRBJ1-1; tentative D call: TRBD1 (5 bases). This CDR3 spans 13 amino acids. The germline V gene has CDR1 SNHLY and CDR2 FYNNEI. V shed 6 bases and J shed 11 bases, with 19 bases lying between them. CDR3 in DNA: TGTGCCAGCAGAGTCGACAGTCAAGGAGGGGCTTTCTTT. Translating it yields CASRVDSQGGAFF.

V and J are TRBV28 and TRBJ2-7; a weak D match, TRBD1 (6 bases). The germline gives CDR1 MDHEN, CDR2 SYDVKM. The V gene lost 5 bases and the J gene lost 6 bases, with 17 bases spanning the gap. The CDR3 consists of 14 residues. This CDR3 is CASSIPRVRGEQYF. CDR3 sequence (DNA): TGTGCCAGCAGTATTCCACGAGTCAGGGGCGAGCAGTACTTC.

V is TRBV7-2 and J is TRBJ2-3; 12 bases fit TRBD2. The CDR3 runs to 19 residues. V shed 5 bases and J 2 bases; nucleotides not matched to a gene: 14. CDR1 is SGHTA, CDR2 FQGNSA, per germline. CDR3 coding DNA: TGTGCCAGCAGCACCCGACCCAGGTCTAGCGGGAGGGCCACAGATACGCAGTATTTT. It encodes CASSTRPRSSGRATDTQYF.

The chain employs TRBV5-6 and TRBJ2-5; TRBD1 matches at 7 bases. V trimming: 3 bases; J trimming: 2 bases; junction bases outside the gene matches: 19. The germline V gene encodes CDR1 SGHDT and CDR2 YYEEEE. This CDR3 contains 19 residues. CDR3 region: CASSSRPGQIIRGQETQYF. The CDR3 nucleotides are TGTGCCAGCAGCTCCCGACCGGGACAGATCATCCGTGGGCAAGAGACCCAGTACTTC.